This T cell receptor (beta chain) was sequenced in a study of blood T cell repertoires in COVID-19. Study-level information: COVID-19 samples, acute and convalescent, were from the United States, Italy and Spain. In each case, the material was cDNA or gDNA derived from T cells, B-cell-depleted T cells, or PBMCs.

Profiling relied on immunoSEQ multiplex PCR, and the TCRdb table lists in-frame clones only, not all of them. The sample records some 160,000 clones, roughly 93% being singletons. Per germline, CDR1 LNHDA and CDR2 SQIVND (reference sequence). CDR3 size: 12 residues. Trimming removed 7 bases at V and 4 bases at J, with 8 bases between. The source material was peripheral blood. V is TRBV19 and J is TRBJ1-3; D unclear. This TCR was sampled from a man aged 18-30 years with acute or convalescent COVID-19. CDR3 coding DNA: TGTGCCAGTACCGCCCTAGGAAACACCATATATTTT. It encodes CASTALGNTIYF.